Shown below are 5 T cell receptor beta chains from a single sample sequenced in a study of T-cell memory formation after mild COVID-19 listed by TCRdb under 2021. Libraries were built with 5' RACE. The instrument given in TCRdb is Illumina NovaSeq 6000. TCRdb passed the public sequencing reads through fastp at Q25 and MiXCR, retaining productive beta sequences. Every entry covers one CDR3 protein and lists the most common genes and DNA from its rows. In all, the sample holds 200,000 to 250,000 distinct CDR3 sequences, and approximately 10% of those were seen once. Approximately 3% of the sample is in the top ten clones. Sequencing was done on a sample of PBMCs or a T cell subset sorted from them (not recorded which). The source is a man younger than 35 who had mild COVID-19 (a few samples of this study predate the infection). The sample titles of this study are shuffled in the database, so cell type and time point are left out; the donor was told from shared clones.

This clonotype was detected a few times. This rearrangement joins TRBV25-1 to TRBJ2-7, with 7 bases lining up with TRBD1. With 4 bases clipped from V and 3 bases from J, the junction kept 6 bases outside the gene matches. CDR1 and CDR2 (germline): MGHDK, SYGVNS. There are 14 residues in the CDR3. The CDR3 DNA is TGTGCCAGCAGTGGAGACAGGGCCTACTACGAGCAGTACGTC. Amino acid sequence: CASSGDRAYYEQYV.

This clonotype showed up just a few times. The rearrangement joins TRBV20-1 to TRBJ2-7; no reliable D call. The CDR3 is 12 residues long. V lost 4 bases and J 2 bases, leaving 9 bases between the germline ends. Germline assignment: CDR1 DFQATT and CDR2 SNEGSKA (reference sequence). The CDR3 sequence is CSAKASTYEQYV. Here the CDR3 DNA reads TGCAGTGCTAAGGCCTCAACCTACGAGCAGTACGTC.

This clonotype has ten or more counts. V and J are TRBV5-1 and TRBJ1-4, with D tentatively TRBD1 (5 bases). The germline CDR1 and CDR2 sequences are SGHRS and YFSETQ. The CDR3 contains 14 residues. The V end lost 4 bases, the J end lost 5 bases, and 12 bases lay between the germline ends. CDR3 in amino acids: CASSPTQGNEKLFF. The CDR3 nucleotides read TGCGCCAGCAGCCCGACCCAGGGAAATGAAAAACTGTTTTTT.

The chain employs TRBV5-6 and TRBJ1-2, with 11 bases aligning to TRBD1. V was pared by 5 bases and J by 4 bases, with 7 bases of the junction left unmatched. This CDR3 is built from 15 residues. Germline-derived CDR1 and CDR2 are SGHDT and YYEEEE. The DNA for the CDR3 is TGTGCCAGCAGTCGGGACAGGGGGTCGATCTATGGCTACACCTTC. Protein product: CASSRDRGSIYGYTF. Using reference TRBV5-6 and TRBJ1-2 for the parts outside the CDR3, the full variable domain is DAGVTQSPTHLIKTRGQQVTLRCSPKSGHDTVSWYQQALGQGPQFIFQYYEEEERQRGNFPDRFSGHQFPNYSSELNVNALLLGDSALYLCASSRDRGSIYGYTFGSGTRLTVV.

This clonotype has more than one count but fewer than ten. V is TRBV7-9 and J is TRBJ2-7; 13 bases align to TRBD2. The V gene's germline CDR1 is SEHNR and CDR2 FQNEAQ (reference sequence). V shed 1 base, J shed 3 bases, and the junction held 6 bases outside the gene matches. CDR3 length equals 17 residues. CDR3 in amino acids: CASSLVRTSGGVYEQYF. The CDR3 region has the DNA TGTGCCAGCAGCTTAGTGCGGACTAGCGGGGGAGTCTACGAGCAGTACTTC.